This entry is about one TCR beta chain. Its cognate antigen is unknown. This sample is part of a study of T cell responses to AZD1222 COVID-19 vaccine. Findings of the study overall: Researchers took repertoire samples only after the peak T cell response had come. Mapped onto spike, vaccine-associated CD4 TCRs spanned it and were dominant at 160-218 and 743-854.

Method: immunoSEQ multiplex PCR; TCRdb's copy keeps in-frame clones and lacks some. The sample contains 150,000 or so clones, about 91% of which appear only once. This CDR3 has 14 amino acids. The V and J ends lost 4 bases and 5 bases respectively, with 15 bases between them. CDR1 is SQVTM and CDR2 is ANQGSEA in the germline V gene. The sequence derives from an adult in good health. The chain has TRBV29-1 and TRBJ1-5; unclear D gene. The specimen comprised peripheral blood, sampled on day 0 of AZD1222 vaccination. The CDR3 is CSVAEGGLDQPQHF. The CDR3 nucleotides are TGCAGCGTTGCGGAGGGTGGGCTAGATCAGCCCCAGCATTTT.